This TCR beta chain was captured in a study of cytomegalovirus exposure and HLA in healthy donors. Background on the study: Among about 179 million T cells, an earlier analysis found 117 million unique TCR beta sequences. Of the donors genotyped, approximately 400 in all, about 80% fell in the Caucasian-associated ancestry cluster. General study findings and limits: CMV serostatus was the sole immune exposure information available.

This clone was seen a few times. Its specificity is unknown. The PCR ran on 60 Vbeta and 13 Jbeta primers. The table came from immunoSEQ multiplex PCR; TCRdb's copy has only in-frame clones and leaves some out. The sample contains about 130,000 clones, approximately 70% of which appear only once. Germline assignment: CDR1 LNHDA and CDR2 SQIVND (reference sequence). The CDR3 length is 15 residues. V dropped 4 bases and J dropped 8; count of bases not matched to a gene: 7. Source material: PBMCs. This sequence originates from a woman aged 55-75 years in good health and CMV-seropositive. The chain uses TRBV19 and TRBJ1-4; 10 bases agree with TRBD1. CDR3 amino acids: CASSTQTGGQEKLFF. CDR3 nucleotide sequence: TGTGCCAGTAGTACCCAGACAGGGGGCCAGGAAAAACTGTTTTTT. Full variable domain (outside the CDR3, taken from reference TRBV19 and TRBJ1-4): DGGITQSPKYLFRKEGQNVTLSCEQNLNHDAMYWYRQDPGQGLRLIYYSQIVNDFQKGDIAEGYSVSREKKESFPLTVTSAQKNPTAFYLCASSTQTGGQEKLFFGSGTQLSVL.